A selection of T cell receptor beta chains follows, all from one sample in a study of blood T cell repertoires in COVID-19. Sequencing was performed with immunoSEQ multiplex PCR; in TCRdb, only in-frame clones are kept and a portion is missing. The repertoire has 200,000 to 300,000 clones, more than 75% of them found once; the top ten carry about 5.4%. The sequencing input was peripheral blood. These receptors were obtained from a woman of 80 years or more with COVID-19, enrolled during active disease. Both conserved end residues are part of each CDR3. The order of the fields is D gene, J gene, V gene, clone size, CDR3 protein, CDR3 DNA. The D gene is left open where the match is weak. Part of the rows lack a size; the others show once, few, many or a class for expanded clones.

-	TRBJ1-1	TRBV7-2	-	CASSLISGMNTEAFF	TGTGCCAGCAGCTTAATATCAGGCATGAACACTGAAGCTTTCTTT
-	TRBJ2-5	TRBV7-9	once	CASSLRLNQETQYF	TGTGCCAGCAGCTTGAGGCTAAACCAAGAGACCCAGTACTTC
TRBD1	TRBJ1-1	TRBV10-3	-	CAISGTGAMNTEAFF	TGTGCCATCAGTGGGACAGGGGCGATGAACACTGAAGCTTTCTTT
-	TRBJ1-2	TRBV6-5	-	CASRSAGGYTF	TGTGCCAGCAGGAGCGCTGGGGGCTACACCTTC
-	TRBJ1-1	TRBV10-3	-	CAISGGYATEAFF	TGTGCCATCAGTGGAGGGTATGCCACTGAAGCTTTCTTT
TRBD1	TRBJ2-4	TRBV6-1	-	CASSDERTGLNIQYF	TGTGCCAGCAGTGACGAACGGACAGGATTAAACATTCAGTACTTC
-	TRBJ2-3	TRBV3-1/TRBV3-2	once	CASSPERGTTDTQYF	TGTGCCAGCAGCCCGGAGAGGGGGACCACAGATACGCAGTATTTT
-	TRBJ2-6	TRBV6-2/TRBV6-3	-	CASSRFSGANVLTF	TGTGCCAGCAGTCGTTTTTCTGGGGCCAACGTCCTGACTTTC
TRBD1	TRBJ1-5	TRBV6-6	-	CASSLRQTGNNQPQHF	TGTGCCAGCAGCCTACGACAGACAGGGAACAATCAGCCCCAGCATTTT
-	TRBJ2-3	TRBV5-1	-	CASSLQGESTDTQYF	TGCGCCAGCAGCCTACAGGGCGAAAGCACAGATACGCAGTATTTT
-	TRBJ2-5	TRBV2	-	CASSESQGTGETQYF	TGTGCCAGCAGTGAGAGTCAGGGGACCGGAGAGACCCAGTACTTC
TRBD1	TRBJ2-2	TRBV19	-	CASSIDSRQGLNTGELFF	TGTGCCAGTAGTATAGATAGCCGACAGGGGTTGAACACCGGGGAGCTGTTTTTT
-	TRBJ1-3	TRBV18	few	CASSPSRGSGNTIYF	TGTGCCAGCTCACCCTCCAGGGGCTCTGGAAACACCATATATTTT
TRBD1	TRBJ2-5	TRBV6-1	-	CASSEAGTGEETQYF	TGTGCCAGCAGTGAAGCGGGGACAGGGGAAGAGACCCAGTACTTC
-	TRBJ2-1	TRBV10-3	-	CSASPGANNEQFF	TGTTCCGCTTCACCGGGAGCCAACAATGAGCAGTTCTTC
TRBD1	TRBJ2-5	TRBV2	-	CASSEAGTGGKETQYF	TGTGCCAGCAGTGAAGCCGGGACAGGGGGCAAAGAGACCCAGTACTTC
-	TRBJ1-1	TRBV5-1	once	CASSLAWGGGGTEAFF	TGCGCCAGCAGCTTGGCCTGGGGCGGGGGCGGCACTGAAGCTTTCTTT
-	TRBJ1-1	TRBV18	-	CASSGEGTEAFF	TGTGCCAGCTCAGGGGAGGGCACTGAAGCTTTCTTT
-	TRBJ2-3	TRBV3-1/TRBV3-2	-	CASSRGADTQYF	TGTGCCAGCAGCCGGGGAGCAGATACGCAGTATTTT
TRBD1	TRBJ1-1	TRBV19	-	CASSTRRDRETEAFF	TGTGCCAGTAGTACCCGCCGGGACAGGGAAACTGAAGCTTTCTTT
TRBD2	TRBJ2-1	TRBV7-2	-	CASSPGLAGVYNEQFF	TGTGCCAGCAGCCCCGGACTAGCGGGGGTATACAATGAGCAGTTCTTC
TRBD2	TRBJ2-1	TRBV6-5	-	CASQTPSGGHNEQFF	TGTGCCAGCCAAACCCCTAGCGGGGGCCACAATGAGCAGTTCTTC
TRBD1	TRBJ1-1	TRBV11-2	-	CASSPQGAQSTEAFF	TGTGCCAGCAGCCCACAGGGGGCTCAGAGCACTGAAGCTTTCTTT
-	TRBJ2-3	TRBV24-1	-	CATSDSRGADTQYF	TGTGCCACCAGTGACAGCAGGGGCGCAGATACGCAGTATTTT
TRBD2	TRBJ2-3	TRBV24-1	-	CATSDSMGGGDTQYF	TGTGCCACCAGTGACTCGATGGGCGGGGGGGATACGCAGTATTTT
TRBD1	TRBJ1-6	TRBV7-9	-	CASSSRQGAYSPLHF	TGTGCCAGCAGCTCGCGACAGGGGGCATATTCACCCCTCCACTTT
TRBD1	TRBJ1-4	TRBV7-8	-	CASRDRATNEKLFF	TGTGCCAGCAGGGACAGGGCAACTAATGAAAAACTGTTTTTT
TRBD1	TRBJ1-5	TRBV6-2/TRBV6-3	-	CASSPSGQGNQPQHF	TGTGCCAGCAGTCCCTCGGGACAGGGGAATCAGCCCCAGCATTTT
-	TRBJ1-1	TRBV5-5	-	CASSPLPRDTEAFF	TGTGCCAGCAGCCCACTCCCCAGGGACACTGAAGCTTTCTTT
-	TRBJ1-3	TRBV5-4	-	CASAMGGTGNTIYF	TGTGCCAGCGCCATGGGAGGGACTGGAAACACCATATATTTT
TRBD1	TRBJ1-2	TRBV19	-	CASSDPGTGSYGYTF	TGTGCCAGTAGCGACCCCGGGACAGGCTCCTATGGCTACACCTTC
TRBD1	TRBJ2-1	TRBV5-1	-	CASSLVGQEDEQFF	TGCGCCAGCAGCTTGGTCGGACAGGAAGACGAGCAGTTCTTC
TRBD1	TRBJ1-2	TRBV27	-	CASSSGQGAPYGYTF	TGTGCCAGCAGTTCGGGACAGGGGGCCCCCTATGGCTACACCTTC
TRBD1	TRBJ2-1	TRBV2	-	CASSEAGPGGYEQFF	TGTGCCAGCAGTGAAGCAGGACCAGGGGGATATGAGCAGTTCTTC
TRBD2	TRBJ2-1	TRBV24-1	-	CATSDRSGGVRNEQFF	TGTGCCACCAGTGACCGTAGCGGGGGGGTAAGGAATGAGCAGTTCTTC
TRBD1	TRBJ2-1	TRBV5-1	-	CASSPGQGVRNEQFF	TGCGCCAGCAGCCCGGGACAGGGGGTACGCAATGAGCAGTTCTTC
-	TRBJ1-2	TRBV7-9	once	CASSSGVGYTF	TGTGCCAGCAGCTCGGGGGTTGGCTACACCTTC
TRBD1	TRBJ1-1	TRBV27	-	CASAAGQGNTEAFF	TGTGCCAGCGCCGCCGGACAGGGGAACACTGAAGCTTTCTTT
-	TRBJ1-2	TRBV6-5	-	CASNGQSSYGYTF	TGTGCCAGCAACGGACAGTCAAGCTATGGCTACACCTTC
-	TRBJ1-5	TRBV5-1	-	CASSPLSGANQPQHF	TGCGCCAGCAGCCCCCTATCAGGGGCAAATCAGCCCCAGCATTTT
TRBD1	TRBJ2-7	TRBV6-2/TRBV6-3	few	CASSPDRDSFSYEQYF	TGTGCCAGCAGCCCTGACAGGGACAGCTTCTCCTACGAGCAGTACTTC
-	TRBJ2-7	TRBV6-6	-	CASSSPNDMKYEQYF	TGTGCCAGCAGTTCTCCTAATGACATGAAGTACGAGCAGTACTTC
-	TRBJ2-3	TRBV11-3	-	CASRGGDTQYF	TGTGCCAGCAGGGGGGGAGATACGCAGTATTTT
TRBD1	TRBJ1-3	TRBV19	-	CASRLQDRGNYNTIYF	TGTGCCAGTAGACTCCAGGACAGGGGAAATTATAACACCATATATTTT
-	TRBJ2-3	TRBV18	-	CASSRARGTDTQYF	TGTGCCAGCTCACGCGCCCGAGGCACAGATACGCAGTATTTT
TRBD1	TRBJ1-1	TRBV5-6	few	CASSLFEATGGLLAFF	TGTGCCAGCAGCTTGTTCGAGGCAACAGGGGGCCTTTTAGCTTTCTTT
TRBD1	TRBJ1-5	TRBV5-6	-	CASSLGATGASQPQHF	TGTGCCAGCAGCTTGGGGGCGACAGGGGCCAGTCAGCCCCAGCATTTT
TRBD1	TRBJ1-3	TRBV10-3	-	CAISEDRDGNTIYF	TGTGCCATCAGTGAGGACAGGGATGGAAACACCATATATTTT
TRBD1	TRBJ1-6	TRBV9	few	CASSVAGQGDSPLHF	TGTGCCAGCAGCGTAGCGGGACAGGGAGATTCACCCCTCCACTTT
TRBD1	TRBJ1-1	TRBV5-1	-	CASSSGQGTYTEAFF	TGCGCCAGCAGCTCCGGACAGGGCACGTACACTGAAGCTTTCTTT
-	TRBJ2-2	TRBV9	-	CASSDGQNTGELFF	TGTGCCAGCAGCGATGGCCAGAACACCGGGGAGCTGTTTTTT
-	TRBJ2-5	TRBV29-1	few	CSECGDIAETQYF	TGCAGCGAGTGTGGGGACATCGCGGAGACCCAGTACTTC
TRBD1	TRBJ2-1	TRBV5-1	-	CASSPDRVAYNEQFF	TGCGCCAGCAGCCCTGACAGGGTGGCCTACAATGAGCAGTTCTTC
-	TRBJ1-1	TRBV6-5	-	CASSQGQGVAEAFF	TGTGCCAGCAGTCAGGGCCAGGGTGTCGCTGAAGCTTTCTTT